These T cell receptor beta chains were read from a single sample in a study of blood T cell repertoires in COVID-19. Sequencing was performed with immunoSEQ multiplex PCR; in TCRdb, only in-frame clones are kept and a portion is missing. The data hold around 100,000 clones, with roughly 85% observed a single time. Sequencing was carried out using peripheral blood. Every receptor here comes from a human donor in a cohort sampled during active COVID-19. Both conserved end residues are part of each CDR3. The D gene is left open where the match is weak. Only some rows state a clone size, as once, few, many or a class for expanded clones.

abundance: .; v_gene: TRBV19; d_gene: TRBD1; j_gene: TRBJ2-7; CDR3nt: TGTGCCAGTAGTCCCGGACAGGGGGAGACCTACGAGCAGTACTTC; CDR3aa: CASSPGQGETYEQYF
abundance: .; v_gene: TRBV11-3; d_gene: .; j_gene: TRBJ1-1; CDR3nt: TGTGCCAGCAGCCCCGGTCGCGGGGAAGCTTTCTTT; CDR3aa: CASSPGRGEAFF
abundance: .; v_gene: TRBV6-5; d_gene: .; j_gene: TRBJ2-7; CDR3nt: TGTGCCAGCAGTTACTTCACAGGGTACTACGAGCAGTACTTC; CDR3aa: CASSYFTGYYEQYF
abundance: many; v_gene: TRBV7-2; d_gene: TRBD2; j_gene: TRBJ2-7; CDR3nt: TGTGCCAGCAGCGCCCTAGCGGGTACCTACGAGCAGTACTTC; CDR3aa: CASSALAGTYEQYF
abundance: .; v_gene: TRBV18; d_gene: TRBD1; j_gene: TRBJ2-6; CDR3nt: TGTGCCAGCTCACCAGGGACAGGCAACTCTGGGGCCAACGTCCTGACTTTC; CDR3aa: CASSPGTGNSGANVLTF
abundance: .; v_gene: TRBV28; d_gene: TRBD1; j_gene: TRBJ2-3; CDR3nt: TGTGCCAGCAGCAGGGACAGGGTAACAGATACGCAGTATTTT; CDR3aa: CASSRDRVTDTQYF
abundance: few; v_gene: TRBV9; d_gene: .; j_gene: TRBJ2-3; CDR3nt: TGTGCCAGCAGCGCCAGCTGGACAGCCGATACGCAGTATTTT; CDR3aa: CASSASWTADTQYF
abundance: .; v_gene: TRBV5-1; d_gene: .; j_gene: TRBJ1-1; CDR3nt: TGCGCCAGCAGCTTGGGAGGGGAGGGGTTTGAAGCTTTCTTT; CDR3aa: CASSLGGEGFEAFF
abundance: .; v_gene: TRBV2; d_gene: .; j_gene: TRBJ2-3; CDR3nt: TGTGCCAGCAGTGAAGAGGGGCTGGGCACAGATACGCAGTATTTT; CDR3aa: CASSEEGLGTDTQYF
abundance: .; v_gene: TRBV10-1; d_gene: TRBD1; j_gene: TRBJ1-5; CDR3nt: TGCGCCAGCAGTGGGGACAGAGGCAATCAGCCCCAGCATTTT; CDR3aa: CASSGDRGNQPQHF
abundance: few; v_gene: TRBV6-1; d_gene: TRBD2; j_gene: TRBJ2-7; CDR3nt: TGTGCCAGCAGTGACGAGGGTAGCGGGGGGCCGAGCTCCTACGAGCAGTACTTC; CDR3aa: CASSDEGSGGPSSYEQYF
abundance: .; v_gene: TRBV9; d_gene: .; j_gene: TRBJ1-1; CDR3nt: TGTGCCAGCAGCGTAGCGGGTACTGAAGCTTTCTTT; CDR3aa: CASSVAGTEAFF
abundance: .; v_gene: TRBV3-1/TRBV3-2; d_gene: TRBD2; j_gene: TRBJ2-6; CDR3nt: TGTGCCAGCAGGAGGGAGGGTGGGGCCAACGTCCTGACTTTC; CDR3aa: CASRREGGANVLTF
abundance: .; v_gene: TRBV11-2; d_gene: TRBD1; j_gene: TRBJ1-6; CDR3nt: TGTGCCAGCAGCTCCAGGACAGGGGGTTCACCCCTCCACTTT; CDR3aa: CASSSRTGGSPLHF
abundance: .; v_gene: TRBV5-1; d_gene: .; j_gene: TRBJ2-7; CDR3nt: TGCGCCAGCAGCAGGCAGGGGACCACCTACGAGCAGTACTTC; CDR3aa: CASSRQGTTYEQYF
abundance: .; v_gene: TRBV7-2; d_gene: TRBD2; j_gene: TRBJ2-1; CDR3nt: TGTGCCAGCAGCTTAATGGGGGGGGCCTACAATGAGCAGTTCTTC; CDR3aa: CASSLMGGAYNEQFF